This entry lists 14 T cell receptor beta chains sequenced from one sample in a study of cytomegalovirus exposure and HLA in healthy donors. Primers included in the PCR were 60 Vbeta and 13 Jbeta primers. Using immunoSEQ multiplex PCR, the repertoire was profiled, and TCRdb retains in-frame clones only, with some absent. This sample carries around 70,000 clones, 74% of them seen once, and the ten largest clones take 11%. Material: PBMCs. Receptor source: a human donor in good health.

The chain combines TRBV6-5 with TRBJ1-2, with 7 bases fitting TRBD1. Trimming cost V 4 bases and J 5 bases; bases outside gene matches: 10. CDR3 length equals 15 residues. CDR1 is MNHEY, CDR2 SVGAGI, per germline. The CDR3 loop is CASSSSRGLPYGYTF. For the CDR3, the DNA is TGTGCCAGCAGTTCGTCGAGGGGGCTGCCATATGGCTACACCTTC.

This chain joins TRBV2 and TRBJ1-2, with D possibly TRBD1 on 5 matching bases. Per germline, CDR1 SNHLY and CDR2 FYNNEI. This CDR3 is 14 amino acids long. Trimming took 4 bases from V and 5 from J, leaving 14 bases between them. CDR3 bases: TGTGCCAGCAGTGTGGGCAGGGAGGGGTATGGCTACACCTTC. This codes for CASSVGREGYGYTF.

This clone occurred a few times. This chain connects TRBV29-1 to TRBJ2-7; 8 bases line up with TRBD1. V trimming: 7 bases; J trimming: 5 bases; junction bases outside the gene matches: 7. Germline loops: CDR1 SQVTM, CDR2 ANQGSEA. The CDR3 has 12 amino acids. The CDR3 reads CSARQGIDEQYF. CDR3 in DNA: TGCAGCGCCCGACAGGGGATCGACGAGCAGTACTTC.

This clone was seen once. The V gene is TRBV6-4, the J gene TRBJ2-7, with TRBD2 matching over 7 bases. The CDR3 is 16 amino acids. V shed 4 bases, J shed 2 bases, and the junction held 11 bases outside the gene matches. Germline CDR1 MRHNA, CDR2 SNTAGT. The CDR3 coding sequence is TGTGCCAGCAGTGCCGAAGGCGGGAGATCCCCCTACGAGCAGTACTTC. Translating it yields CASSAEGGRSPYEQYF.

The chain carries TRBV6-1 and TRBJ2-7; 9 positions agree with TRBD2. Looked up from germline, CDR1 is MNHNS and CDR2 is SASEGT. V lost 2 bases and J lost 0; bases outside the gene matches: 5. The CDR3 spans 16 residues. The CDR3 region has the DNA TGTGCCAGCAGTGAAATCAGCGGGGGGCTCTCCTACGAGCAGTACTTC. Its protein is CASSEISGGLSYEQYF.

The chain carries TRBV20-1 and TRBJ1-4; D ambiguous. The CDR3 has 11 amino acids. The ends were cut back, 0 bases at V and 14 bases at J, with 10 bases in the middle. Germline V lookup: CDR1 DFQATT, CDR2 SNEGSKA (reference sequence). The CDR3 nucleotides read TGCAGTGCTAGAGATTGGAGGTCCCTGTTTTTT. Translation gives CSARDWRSLFF.

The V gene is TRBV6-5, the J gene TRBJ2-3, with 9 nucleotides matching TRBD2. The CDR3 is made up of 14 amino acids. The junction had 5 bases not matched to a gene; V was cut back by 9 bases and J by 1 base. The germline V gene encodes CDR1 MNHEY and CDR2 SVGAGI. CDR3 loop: CASWRGGRTDTQYF. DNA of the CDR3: TGTGCCAGTTGGCGGGGGGGGCGCACAGATACGCAGTATTTT.

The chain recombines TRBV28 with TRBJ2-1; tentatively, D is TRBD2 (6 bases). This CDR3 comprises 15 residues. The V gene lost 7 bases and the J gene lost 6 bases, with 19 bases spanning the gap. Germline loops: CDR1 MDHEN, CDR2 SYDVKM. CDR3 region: CASTIRGGRGNEQFF. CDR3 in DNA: TGTGCCAGCACAATAAGGGGCGGGCGGGGCAATGAGCAGTTCTTC. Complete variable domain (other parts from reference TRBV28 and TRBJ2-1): DVKVTQSSRYLVKRTGEKVFLECVQDMDHENMFWYRQDPGLGLRLIYFSYDVKMKEKGDIPEGYSVSREKKERFSLILESASTNQTSMYLCASTIRGGRGNEQFFGPGTRLTVL.

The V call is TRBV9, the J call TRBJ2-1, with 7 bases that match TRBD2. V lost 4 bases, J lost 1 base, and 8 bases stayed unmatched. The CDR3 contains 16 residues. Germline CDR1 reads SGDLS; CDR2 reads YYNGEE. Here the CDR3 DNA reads TGTGCCAGCAGCTACATGCTAGCGGCGTCCTACAATGAGCAGTTCTTC. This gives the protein CASSYMLAASYNEQFF.

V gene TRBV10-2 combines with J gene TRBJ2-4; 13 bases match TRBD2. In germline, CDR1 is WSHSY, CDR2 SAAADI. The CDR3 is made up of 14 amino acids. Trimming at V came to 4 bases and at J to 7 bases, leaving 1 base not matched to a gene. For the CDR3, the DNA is TGCGCCAGCAGTGGACTAGCGGGAGGCAACATTCAGTACTTC. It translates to CASSGLAGGNIQYF.

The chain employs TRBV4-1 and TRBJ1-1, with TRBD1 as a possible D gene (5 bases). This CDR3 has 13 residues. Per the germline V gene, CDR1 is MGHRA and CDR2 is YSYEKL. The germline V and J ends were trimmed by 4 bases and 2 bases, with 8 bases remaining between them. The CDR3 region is CASSLQGNTEAFF. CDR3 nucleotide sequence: TGCGCCAGCAGCCTCCAGGGAAACACTGAAGCTTTCTTT.

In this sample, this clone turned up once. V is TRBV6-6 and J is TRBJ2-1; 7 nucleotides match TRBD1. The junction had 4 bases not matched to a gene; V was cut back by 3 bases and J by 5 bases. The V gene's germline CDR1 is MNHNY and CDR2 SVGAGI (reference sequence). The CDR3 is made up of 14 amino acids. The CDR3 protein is CASSYGTANNEQFF. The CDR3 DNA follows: TGTGCCAGCAGTTATGGGACAGCTAACAATGAGCAGTTCTTC.

The CDR3 DNA sequence: TGTGCCAGCAGAGACAGGGGAGGTCTGAATGAGCAGTTCTTC. Encoded protein: CASRDRGGLNEQFF. This chain joins TRBV6-6 and TRBJ2-1, with TRBD1 matching over 8 bases. Germline V gene data show CDR1 as MNHNY and CDR2 as SVGAGI (reference sequence). The CDR3 is made up of 14 amino acids. V shed 6 bases, J shed 7 bases, and the junction held 8 bases outside the gene matches.

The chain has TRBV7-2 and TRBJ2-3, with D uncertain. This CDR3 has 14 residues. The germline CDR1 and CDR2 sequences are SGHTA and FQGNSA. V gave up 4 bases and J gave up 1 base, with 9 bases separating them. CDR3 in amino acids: CASSSSRGTDTQYF. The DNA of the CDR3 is TGTGCCAGCAGCTCCTCTAGAGGCACAGATACGCAGTATTTT.